These 8 T cell receptor beta chains share one sample of origin, sequenced in a study of PD-1 blockade in classical Hodgkin lymphoma. The time point: cycle 4 day 1 (C4D1), after more than five weeks of nivolumab. Autologous stem cell transplantation was followed by relapse in every patient, and brentuximab vedotin exposure varied. Only in-frame clones appear in the TCRdb table, and some are missing; sequencing was by immunoSEQ multiplex PCR. The sample lists 80,000 to 100,000 clones, approximately 94% occurring once. The sample here was peripheral blood mononuclear cells (PBMCs), taken before the fourth cycle of nivolumab. The receptors derive from a human donor with classical Hodgkin lymphoma.

This clone turned up a few times. The V call is TRBV20-1, the J call TRBJ1-1; no clear D gene. The CDR3 totals 11 residues. The ends were cut back, 0 bases at V and 3 bases at J, with 2 bases in the middle. Germline V lookup: CDR1 DFQATT, CDR2 SNEGSKA (reference sequence). The CDR3 region has the DNA TGCAGTGCTAGAGATTACACTGAAGCTTTCTTT. Its protein product is CSARDYTEAFF.

The V and J genes are TRBV4-1 and TRBJ2-7; 12 nucleotides line up with TRBD2. Trimming removed 4 bases from V and 0 bases from J; junction bases left unmatched: 4. The germline V gene encodes CDR1 MGHRA and CDR2 YSYEKL. The CDR3 consists of 16 residues. The DNA for the CDR3 is TGCGCCAGCAGCCTCGGACTAGCGGGACCCTCCTACGAGCAGTACTTC. Translation: CASSLGLAGPSYEQYF.

The chain carries TRBV30 and TRBJ2-6; D possibly corresponds to TRBD2 (5 bases). The V gene lost 8 bases and the J gene lost 0 bases, with 17 bases spanning the gap. The V gene's germline CDR1 is GTSNPN and CDR2 SVGIG (reference sequence). The CDR3 sequence is 16 residues long. The CDR3 DNA reads as TGTGCCATCGCCAGAGGGCCCCTCTCTGGGGCCAACGTCCTGACTTTC. It codes for CAIARGPLSGANVLTF.

The V gene is TRBV11-3, the J gene TRBJ2-1; maybe TRBD1 (5 bases). The V and J ends lost 4 bases and 1 base respectively, with 23 bases between them. Germline V lookup: CDR1 SGHNT, CDR2 YENEEA. This CDR3 has 19 amino acids. The CDR3 nucleotides are TGTGCCAGCAGCTCCTTGACAGACAAAACAACCCCTTCCTACAATGAGCAGTTCTTC. Translated: CASSSLTDKTTPSYNEQFF.

This chain uses TRBV5-4 with TRBJ2-7; 10 nucleotides line up with TRBD2. V was pared by 2 bases and J by 6 bases, with 5 bases of the junction left unmatched. The CDR3 consists of 14 residues. CDR1 and CDR2 from the germline V gene are SGHNT and YYREEE (reference sequence). The CDR3 coding sequence is TGTGCCAGCAGCTTACAAGGGACTAGCGCCGAGCAGTACTTC. This gives the protein CASSLQGTSAEQYF.

V is TRBV30 and J is TRBJ1-2; TRBD1 matches 7 bases. J gave up 1 base and V 4 bases, and 6 bases lay outside the gene matches. The CDR3 covers 14 residues. The germline V gene has CDR1 GTSNPN and CDR2 SVGIG (reference sequence). The CDR3 coding sequence is TGTGCCTGGACCCCGGACAGGTTTAACTATGGCTACACCTTC. Translated, it gives CAWTPDRFNYGYTF.

This clone was detected a few times. V and J are TRBV7-9 and TRBJ1-1; D is ambiguous. The CDR3 covers 11 residues. V was pared by 1 base and J by 7 bases, with 4 bases between. Germline V gene data show CDR1 as SEHNR and CDR2 as FQNEAQ (reference sequence). The CDR3 DNA is TGTGCCAGCAGCTTAGTCCTTGAAGCTTTCTTT. It translates to CASSLVLEAFF.

V and J are TRBV25-1 and TRBJ2-5; D might be TRBD2 (7 bases). V was clipped by 2 bases and J by 4 bases, with 14 bases between them. CDR1 is MGHDK, CDR2 SYGVNS, per germline. The CDR3 length is 15 residues. The CDR3 DNA is TGTGCCAGCAGTGAACCGACCCGGGGGGCAGAGACCCAGTACTTC. This gives the protein CASSEPTRGAETQYF.